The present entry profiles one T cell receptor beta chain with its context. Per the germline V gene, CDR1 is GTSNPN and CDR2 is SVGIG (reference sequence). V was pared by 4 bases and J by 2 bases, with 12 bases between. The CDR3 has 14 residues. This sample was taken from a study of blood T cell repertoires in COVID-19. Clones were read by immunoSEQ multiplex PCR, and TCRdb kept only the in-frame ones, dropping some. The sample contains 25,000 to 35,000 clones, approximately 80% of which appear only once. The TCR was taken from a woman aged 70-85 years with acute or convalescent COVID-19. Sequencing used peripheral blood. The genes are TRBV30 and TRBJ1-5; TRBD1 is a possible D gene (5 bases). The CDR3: CAWNVGGGNQPQHF. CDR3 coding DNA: TGTGCCTGGAATGTCGGAGGGGGCAATCAGCCCCAGCATTTT.